This T cell receptor beta chain was retrieved from a study of shared clonotypes between healthy human individuals. Findings and limits, study-wide: Blood was the only sampled material, and tissue repertoires likely differ.

The protocol was immunoSEQ multiplex PCR, while the TCRdb copy is restricted to in-frame clones and leaves out a portion. This sample yields roughly 2,300,000 clones, of which 85% to 95% are seen a single time; roughly 0.34% belongs to the top ten. The germline V and J ends were trimmed by 4 bases and 4 bases, with 19 bases remaining between them. The CDR3 has 16 residues. Germline CDR1 and CDR2: MNHEY and SMNVEV (reference sequence). Comments on this clone: The antigen is undetermined.

Sequenced input: naive CD4+ T cells from PBMCs. Subset described: CD45RA+ positively selected. The chain links TRBV27 to TRBJ1-1; TRBD1 might be the D (6 bases). The TCR was taken from a man in his late teens or twenties in good health. Some clones in this sample may be carry-over from other donors' samples. For the CDR3, the DNA is TGTGCCAGCAGTTCCTTTCTCACAGGGTTTGGCACTGAAGCTTTCTTT. This encodes CASSSFLTGFGTEAFF.